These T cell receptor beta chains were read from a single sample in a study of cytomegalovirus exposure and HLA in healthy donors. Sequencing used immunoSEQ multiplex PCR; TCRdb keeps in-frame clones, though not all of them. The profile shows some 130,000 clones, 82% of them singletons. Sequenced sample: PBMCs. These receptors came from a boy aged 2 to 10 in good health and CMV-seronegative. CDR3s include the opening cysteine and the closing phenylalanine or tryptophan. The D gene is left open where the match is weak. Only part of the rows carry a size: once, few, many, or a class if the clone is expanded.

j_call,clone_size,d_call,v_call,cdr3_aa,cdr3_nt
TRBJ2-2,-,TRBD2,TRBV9,CASTLLAGEINTGELFF,TGTGCCAGCACCTTACTAGCGGGGGAGATCAACACCGGGGAGCTGTTTTTT
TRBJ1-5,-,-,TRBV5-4,CASSLAGNSQPQHF,TGTGCCAGCAGCTTGGCAGGGAACAGTCAGCCCCAGCATTTT
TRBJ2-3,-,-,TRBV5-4,CASTPPGSRVSDTQYF,TGTGCCAGCACCCCCCCCGGGAGTAGAGTCTCAGATACGCAGTATTTT
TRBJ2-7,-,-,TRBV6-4,CASSDSWQGIAYEQYF,TGTGCCAGCAGTGACTCTTGGCAGGGAATCGCCTACGAGCAGTACTTC
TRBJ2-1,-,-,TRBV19,CASSIDGSPYNEQFF,TGTGCCAGTAGTATAGACGGGAGTCCCTACAATGAGCAGTTCTTC
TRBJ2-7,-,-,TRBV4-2,CASSPRLDPPYEQYF,TGTGCCAGCAGCCCTCGACTCGACCCCCCCTACGAGCAGTACTTC
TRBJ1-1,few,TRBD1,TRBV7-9,CASSAQRGLNTEAFF,TGTGCCAGCAGCGCCCAGAGGGGGCTGAACACTGAAGCTTTCTTT
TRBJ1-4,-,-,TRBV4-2,CASSRNRDYWEKLFF,TGTGCCAGCAGCCGCAACAGGGACTACTGGGAAAAACTGTTTTTT
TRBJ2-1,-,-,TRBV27,CASSLKGDYNEQFF,TGTGCCAGCAGTTTAAAGGGGGACTACAATGAGCAGTTCTTC
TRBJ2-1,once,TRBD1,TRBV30,CAQGRDRGYNEQFF,TGTGCCCAGGGTCGGGACAGGGGTTACAATGAGCAGTTCTTC
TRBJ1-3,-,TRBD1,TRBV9,CASRKGPGGGNTIYF,TGTGCCAGCAGGAAAGGTCCAGGGGGAGGAAACACCATATATTTT
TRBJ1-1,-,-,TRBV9,CASSAFQGRDTEAFF,TGTGCCAGCAGCGCATTCCAGGGGAGGGACACTGAAGCTTTCTTT
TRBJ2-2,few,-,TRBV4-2,CASSQGDSGELFF,TGTGCCAGCAGCCAAGGTGACTCCGGGGAGCTGTTTTTT
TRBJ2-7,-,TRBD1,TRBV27,CASSLGTGSAYEQYF,TGTGCCAGCAGTTTAGGGACAGGGAGCGCCTACGAGCAGTACTTC
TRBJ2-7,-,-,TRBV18,CASSPGRDEQYF,TGTGCCAGCTCACCCGGGCGGGACGAGCAGTACTTC
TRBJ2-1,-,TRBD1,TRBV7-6,CASSSSSGQAGNEQFF,TGTGCCAGCAGCTCCTCCTCGGGACAGGCGGGGAATGAGCAGTTCTTC
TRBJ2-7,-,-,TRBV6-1,CASSEARAFEQYF,TGTGCCAGCAGTGAAGCGCGGGCGTTTGAGCAGTACTTC
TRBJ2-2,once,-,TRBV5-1,CASSPHRELTGELFF,TGCGCCAGCAGCCCCCACAGAGAACTCACCGGGGAGCTGTTTTTT
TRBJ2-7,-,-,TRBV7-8,CASSLSGLISEQYF,TGTGCCAGCAGCTTATCAGGGCTCATAAGCGAGCAGTACTTC
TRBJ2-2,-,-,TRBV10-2,CACTGYTGELFF,TGCGCCTGCACAGGTTACACCGGGGAGCTGTTTTTT
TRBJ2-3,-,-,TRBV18,CASSHAGRTDTQYF,TGTGCCAGCTCCCACGCGGGCCGCACAGATACGCAGTATTTT
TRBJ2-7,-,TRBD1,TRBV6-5,CASRPGQGPCEQYF,TGTGCCAGCAGGCCGGGACAGGGGCCTTGCGAGCAGTACTTC
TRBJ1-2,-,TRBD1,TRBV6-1,CASTRQGYGYTF,TGTGCCAGCACAAGACAGGGCTATGGCTACACCTTC
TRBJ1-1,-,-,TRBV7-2,CASTFDEGTEAFF,TGTGCCAGCACCTTCGATGAGGGCACTGAAGCTTTCTTT